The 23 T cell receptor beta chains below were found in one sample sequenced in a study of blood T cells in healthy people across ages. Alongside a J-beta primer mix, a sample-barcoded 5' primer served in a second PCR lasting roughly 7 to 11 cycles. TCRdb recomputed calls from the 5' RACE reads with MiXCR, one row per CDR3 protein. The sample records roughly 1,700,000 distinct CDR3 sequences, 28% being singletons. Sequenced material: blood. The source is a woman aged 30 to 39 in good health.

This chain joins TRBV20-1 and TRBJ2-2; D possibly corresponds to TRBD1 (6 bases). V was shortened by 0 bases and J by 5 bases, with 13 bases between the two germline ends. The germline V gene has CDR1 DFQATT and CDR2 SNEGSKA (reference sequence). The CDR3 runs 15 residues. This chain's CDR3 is CSARESGARTGELFF. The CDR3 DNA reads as TGCAGTGCTAGAGAGTCAGGGGCAAGAACCGGGGAGCTGTTTTTT.

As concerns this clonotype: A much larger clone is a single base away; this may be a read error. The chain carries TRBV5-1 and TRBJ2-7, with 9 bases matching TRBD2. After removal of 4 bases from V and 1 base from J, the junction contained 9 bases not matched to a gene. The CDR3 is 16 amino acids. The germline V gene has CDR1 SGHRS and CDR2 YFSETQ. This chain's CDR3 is CASSNGLARRSYEQYF. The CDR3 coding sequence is TGCGCCAGCAGCAATGGACTAGCGCGGAGGTCCTACGAGCAGTACTTC.

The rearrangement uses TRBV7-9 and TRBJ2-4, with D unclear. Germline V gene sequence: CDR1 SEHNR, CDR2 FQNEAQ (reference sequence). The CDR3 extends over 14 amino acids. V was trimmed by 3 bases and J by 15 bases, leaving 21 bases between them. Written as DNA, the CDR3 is TGTGCCAGCAGCTTTCAAATGGGTCCCTACGAGCGGTACTTC. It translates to CASSFQMGPYERYF.

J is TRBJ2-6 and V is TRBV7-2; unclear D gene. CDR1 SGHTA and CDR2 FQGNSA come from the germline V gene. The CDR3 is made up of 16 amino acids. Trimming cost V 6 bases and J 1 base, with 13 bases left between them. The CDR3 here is CASRLGSSSGANVLTF. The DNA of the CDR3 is TGTGCCAGCAGGCTTGGAAGTTCTTCTGGGGCCAACGTCCTGACTTTC.

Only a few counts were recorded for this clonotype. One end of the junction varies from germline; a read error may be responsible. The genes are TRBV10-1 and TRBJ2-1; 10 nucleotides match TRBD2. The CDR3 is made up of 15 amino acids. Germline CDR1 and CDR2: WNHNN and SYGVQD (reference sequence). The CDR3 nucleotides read TGCGTCAGCAGTGCAGCGGGGGGGCTTAACAATGAGCAGTTCTTC. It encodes CVSSAAGGLNNEQFF.

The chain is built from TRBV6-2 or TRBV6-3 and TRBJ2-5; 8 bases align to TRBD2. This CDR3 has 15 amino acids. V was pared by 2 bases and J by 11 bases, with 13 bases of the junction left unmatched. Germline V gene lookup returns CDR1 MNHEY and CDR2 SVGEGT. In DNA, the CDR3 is TGTGCCAGCAGTTACCCGGGGGGGAGTGGGGATGAGCAGTACTTC. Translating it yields CASSYPGGSGDEQYF.

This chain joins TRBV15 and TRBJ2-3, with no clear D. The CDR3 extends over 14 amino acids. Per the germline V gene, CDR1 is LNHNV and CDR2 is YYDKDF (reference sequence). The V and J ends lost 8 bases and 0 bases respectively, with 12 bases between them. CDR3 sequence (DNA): TGTGCCACCGAAGCACGGCCTAGCACAGATACGCAGTATTTT. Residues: CATEARPSTDTQYF.

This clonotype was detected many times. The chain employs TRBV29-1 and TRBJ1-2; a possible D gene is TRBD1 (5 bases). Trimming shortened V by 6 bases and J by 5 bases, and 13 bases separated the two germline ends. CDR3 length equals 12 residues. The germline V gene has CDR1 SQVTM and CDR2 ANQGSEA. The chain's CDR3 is CSVREDIYGYTF. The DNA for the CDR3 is TGCAGCGTGAGGGAGGACATATATGGCTACACCTTC.

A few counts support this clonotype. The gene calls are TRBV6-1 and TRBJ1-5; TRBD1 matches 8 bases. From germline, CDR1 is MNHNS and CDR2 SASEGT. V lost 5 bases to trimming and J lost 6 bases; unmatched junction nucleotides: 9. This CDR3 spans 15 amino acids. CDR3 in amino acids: CASSKGQGGSQPQHF. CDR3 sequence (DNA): TGTGCCAGCAGTAAAGGACAGGGTGGATCTCAGCCCCAGCATTTT.

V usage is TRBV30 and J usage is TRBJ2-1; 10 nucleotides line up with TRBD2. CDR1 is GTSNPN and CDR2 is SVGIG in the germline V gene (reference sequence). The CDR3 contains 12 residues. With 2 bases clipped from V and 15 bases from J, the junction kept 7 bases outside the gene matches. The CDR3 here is CAWSSTSGIRFF. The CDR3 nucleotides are TGTGCCTGGAGTTCTACTAGCGGGATCCGGTTCTTC.

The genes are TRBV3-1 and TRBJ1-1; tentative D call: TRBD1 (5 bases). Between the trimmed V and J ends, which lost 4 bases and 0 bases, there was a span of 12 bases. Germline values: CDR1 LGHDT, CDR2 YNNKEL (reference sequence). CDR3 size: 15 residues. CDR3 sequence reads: CASSRRDSVNTEAFF. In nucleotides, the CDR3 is TGTGCCAGCAGCCGCCGCGACAGCGTGAACACTGAAGCTTTCTTT.

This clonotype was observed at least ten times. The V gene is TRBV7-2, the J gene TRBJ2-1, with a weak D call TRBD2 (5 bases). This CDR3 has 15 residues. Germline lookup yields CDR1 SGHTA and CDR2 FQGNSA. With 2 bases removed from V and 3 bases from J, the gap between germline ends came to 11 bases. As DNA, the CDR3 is TGTGCCAGCAGCTTAACACTAGAGAGCTACAATGAGCAGTTCTTC. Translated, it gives CASSLTLESYNEQFF.

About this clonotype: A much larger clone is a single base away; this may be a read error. CDR3 in amino acids: CASRSTAYIQTGGINEQYF. Written as DNA, the CDR3 is TGTGCCAGCAGAAGTACAGCATACATACAGACTGGGGGTATCAATGAGCAGTACTTC. The rearrangement joins TRBV28 to TRBJ2-5; either TRBD1 or TRBD2 may supply D (5 bases each). There are 19 residues in the CDR3. The germline V and J ends were trimmed by 6 bases and 11 bases, with 37 bases remaining between them. Germline V gives CDR1 MDHEN, CDR2 SYDVKM.

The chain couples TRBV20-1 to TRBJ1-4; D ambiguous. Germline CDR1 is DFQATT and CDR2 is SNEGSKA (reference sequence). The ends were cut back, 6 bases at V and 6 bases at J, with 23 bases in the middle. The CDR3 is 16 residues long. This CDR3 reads CSAPNPREAGYEKLFF. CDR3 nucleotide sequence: TGCAGTGCCCCGAACCCCCGGGAGGCGGGTTATGAAAAACTGTTTTTT.

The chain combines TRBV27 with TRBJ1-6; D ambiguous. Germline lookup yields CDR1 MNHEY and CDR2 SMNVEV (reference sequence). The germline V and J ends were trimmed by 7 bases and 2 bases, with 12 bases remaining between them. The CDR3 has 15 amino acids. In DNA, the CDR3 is TGTGCCAGCATCCTTCGGGTGCCCTATAATTCACCCCTCCACTTT. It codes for CASILRVPYNSPLHF.

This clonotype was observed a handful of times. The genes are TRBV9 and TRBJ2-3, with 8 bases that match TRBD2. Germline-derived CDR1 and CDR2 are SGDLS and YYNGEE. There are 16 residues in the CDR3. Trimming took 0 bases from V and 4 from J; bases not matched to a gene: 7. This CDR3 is CASSVEGGRRADTQYF. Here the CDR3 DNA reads TGTGCCAGCAGCGTAGAGGGCGGGAGGAGGGCAGATACGCAGTATTTT.

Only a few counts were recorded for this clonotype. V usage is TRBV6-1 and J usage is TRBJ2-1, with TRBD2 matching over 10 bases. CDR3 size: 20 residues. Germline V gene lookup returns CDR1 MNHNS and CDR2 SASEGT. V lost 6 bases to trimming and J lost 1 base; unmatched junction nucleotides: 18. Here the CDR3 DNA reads TGTGCCAGCAGCCGAGGCCCTCCGGGACTAGCGCAGGGGTCCTACAATGAGCAGTTCTTC. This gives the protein CASSRGPPGLAQGSYNEQFF.

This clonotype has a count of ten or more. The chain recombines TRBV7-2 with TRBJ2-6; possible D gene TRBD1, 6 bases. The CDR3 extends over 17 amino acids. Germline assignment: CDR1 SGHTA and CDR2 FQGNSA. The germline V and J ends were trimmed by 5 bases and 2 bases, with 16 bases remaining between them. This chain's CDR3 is CASSPTTGSAGANVLTF. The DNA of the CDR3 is TGTGCCAGCAGCCCAACTACAGGGTCCGCTGGGGCCAACGTCCTGACTTTC.

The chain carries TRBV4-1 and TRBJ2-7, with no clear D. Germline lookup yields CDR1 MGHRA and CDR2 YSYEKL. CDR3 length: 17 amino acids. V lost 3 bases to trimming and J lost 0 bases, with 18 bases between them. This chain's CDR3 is CASSHPTGNPSSYEQYF. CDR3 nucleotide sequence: TGCGCCAGCAGCCACCCAACCGGAAACCCGAGCTCCTACGAGCAGTACTTC.

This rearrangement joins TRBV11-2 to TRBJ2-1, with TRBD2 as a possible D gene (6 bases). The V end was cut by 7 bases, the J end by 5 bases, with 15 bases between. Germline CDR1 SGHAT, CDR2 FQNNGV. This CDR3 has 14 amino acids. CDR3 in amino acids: CASNPGGSNNEQFF. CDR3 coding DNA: TGTGCCAGCAACCCTGGGGGGAGTAACAATGAGCAGTTCTTC.

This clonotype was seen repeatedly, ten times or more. The CDR3 sequence: CASSLEDPFYEQYF. The CDR3 DNA is TGCGCCAGCAGCTTGGAAGACCCTTTTTACGAGCAGTACTTC. V usage is TRBV5-1 and J usage is TRBJ2-7; D remains ambiguous. V was trimmed by 0 bases and J by 4 bases, leaving 11 bases between them. The CDR3 runs 14 residues. Germline lookup yields CDR1 SGHRS and CDR2 YFSETQ.

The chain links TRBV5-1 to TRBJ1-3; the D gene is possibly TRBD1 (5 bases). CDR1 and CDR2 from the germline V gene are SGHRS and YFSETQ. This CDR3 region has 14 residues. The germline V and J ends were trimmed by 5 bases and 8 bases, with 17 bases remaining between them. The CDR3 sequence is CASRQQDGGDTIYF. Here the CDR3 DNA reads TGCGCCAGCAGGCAACAGGACGGGGGAGACACCATATATTTT.

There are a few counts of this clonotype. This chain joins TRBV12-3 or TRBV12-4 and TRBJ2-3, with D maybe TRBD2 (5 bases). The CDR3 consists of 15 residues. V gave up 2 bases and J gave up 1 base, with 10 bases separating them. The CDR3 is CASSLTGSGTDTQYF. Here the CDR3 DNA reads TGTGCCAGCAGTTTAACGGGGTCAGGCACAGATACGCAGTATTTT.